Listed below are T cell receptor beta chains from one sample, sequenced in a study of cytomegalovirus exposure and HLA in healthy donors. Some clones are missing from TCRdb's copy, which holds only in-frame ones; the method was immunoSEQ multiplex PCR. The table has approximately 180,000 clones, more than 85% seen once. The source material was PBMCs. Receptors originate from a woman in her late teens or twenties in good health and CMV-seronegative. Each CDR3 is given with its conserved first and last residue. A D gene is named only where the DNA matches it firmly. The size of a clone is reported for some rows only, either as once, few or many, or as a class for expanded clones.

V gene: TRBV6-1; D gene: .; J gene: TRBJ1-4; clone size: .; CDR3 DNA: TGTGCCAGCAGTGAAGCTTGGAGGGTCGAAAAACTGTTTTTT; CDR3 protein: CASSEAWRVEKLFF
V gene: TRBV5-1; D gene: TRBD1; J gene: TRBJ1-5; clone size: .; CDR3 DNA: TGCGCCAGCAACCCGGCACTCCCGGGACAGGGGCAGAACGATCAGCCCCAGCATTTT; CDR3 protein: CASNPALPGQGQNDQPQHF
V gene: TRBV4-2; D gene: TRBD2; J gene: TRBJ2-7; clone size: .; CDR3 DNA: TGTGCCAGCAGCCCCGGGACTAGCGGGAGGGATTCCTACGAGCAGTACTTC; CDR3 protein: CASSPGTSGRDSYEQYF
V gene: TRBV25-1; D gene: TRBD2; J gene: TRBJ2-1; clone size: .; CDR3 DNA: TGTGCCAGCAGAGGACTAGCGGGAGCTCGCCACAATGAGCAGTTCTTC; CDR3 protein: CASRGLAGARHNEQFF
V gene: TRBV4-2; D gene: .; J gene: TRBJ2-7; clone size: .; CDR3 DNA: TGTGCCAGCAGCCAAATCACCGAGGCCTCCTACGAGCAGTACTTC; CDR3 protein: CASSQITEASYEQYF
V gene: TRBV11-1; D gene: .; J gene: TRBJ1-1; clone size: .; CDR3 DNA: TGTGCCAGCAGCTTAGTCTCAGGGTCGGCTTTCTTT; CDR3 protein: CASSLVSGSAFF
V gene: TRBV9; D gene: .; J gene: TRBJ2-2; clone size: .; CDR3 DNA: TGTGCCAGCAGCGTAAATGCGGGATCCTTCACCGGGGAGCTGTTTTTT; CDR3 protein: CASSVNAGSFTGELFF
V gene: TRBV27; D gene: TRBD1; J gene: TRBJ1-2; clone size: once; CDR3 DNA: TGTGCCAGCAGTCCTCGGACAGGCTACTATGGCTACACCTTC; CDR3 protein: CASSPRTGYYGYTF
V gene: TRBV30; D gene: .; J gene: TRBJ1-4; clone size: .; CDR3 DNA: TGTGCCTGGAGTTGGGGTGGGGGGGAAGAAAAACTGTTTTTT; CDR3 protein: CAWSWGGGEEKLFF
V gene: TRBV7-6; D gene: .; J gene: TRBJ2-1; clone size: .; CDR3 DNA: TGTGCCAGCAGCCCCCGGACTTACAATGAGCAGTTCTTC; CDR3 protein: CASSPRTYNEQFF
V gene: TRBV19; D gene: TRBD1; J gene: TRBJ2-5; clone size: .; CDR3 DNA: TGTGCCAGTAGTCGCGACAGGGGGCCTGAGACCCAGTACTTC; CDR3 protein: CASSRDRGPETQYF
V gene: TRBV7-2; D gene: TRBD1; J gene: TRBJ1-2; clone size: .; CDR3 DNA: TGTGCCAGCAGCTTTAGACAGGGCGTCTATGGCTACACCTTC; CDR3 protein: CASSFRQGVYGYTF
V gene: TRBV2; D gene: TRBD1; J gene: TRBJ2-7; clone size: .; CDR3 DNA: TGTGCCAGCAGGGCCGGGACAGGGGACTACGAGCAGTACTTC; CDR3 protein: CASRAGTGDYEQYF
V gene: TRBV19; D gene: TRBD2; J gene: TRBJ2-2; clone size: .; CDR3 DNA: TGTGCCAGTAAAGACAATAGCGGGAGCAACACCGGGGAGCTGTTTTTT; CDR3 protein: CASKDNSGSNTGELFF
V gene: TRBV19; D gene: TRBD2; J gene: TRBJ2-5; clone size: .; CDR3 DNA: TGTGCCAGTAGCGGACTAGCGGGAGTCCCCCAAGAGACCCAGTACTTC; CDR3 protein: CASSGLAGVPQETQYF
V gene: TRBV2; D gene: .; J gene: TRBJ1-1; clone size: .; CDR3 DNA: TGTGCCAGCAGGACAGACCTCGGGAGCGGCAAAGCTTTCTTT; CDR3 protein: CASRTDLGSGKAFF
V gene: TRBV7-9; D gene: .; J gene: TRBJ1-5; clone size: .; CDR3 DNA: TGTGCCAGCAGCCCCGGGAGGGGGGGACAGCCCCAGCATTTT; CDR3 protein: CASSPGRGGQPQHF
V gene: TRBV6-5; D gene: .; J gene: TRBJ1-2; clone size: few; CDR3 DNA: TGTGCCAGCAGCCTTTCGGGGACTTATGGCTACACCTTC; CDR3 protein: CASSLSGTYGYTF
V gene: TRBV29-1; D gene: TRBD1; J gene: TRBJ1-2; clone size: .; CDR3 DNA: TGCAGCGTAGAAGACAGGGACTATGGCTACACCTTC; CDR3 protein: CSVEDRDYGYTF
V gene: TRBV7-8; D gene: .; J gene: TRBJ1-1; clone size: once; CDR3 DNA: TGTGCCAGCAGCTTATTGACAGGGAACACTGAAGCTTTCTTT; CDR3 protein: CASSLLTGNTEAFF
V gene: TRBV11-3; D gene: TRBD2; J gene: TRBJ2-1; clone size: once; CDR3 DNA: TGTGCCAGCAGCCCTTGGACTAGCGGGAGGGGTAATGAGCAGTTCTTC; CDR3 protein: CASSPWTSGRGNEQFF
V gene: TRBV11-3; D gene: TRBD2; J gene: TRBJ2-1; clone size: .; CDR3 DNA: TGTGCCAGCAGCTTAAGCGGGAGCTCCTACAATGAGCAGTTCTTC; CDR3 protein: CASSLSGSSYNEQFF
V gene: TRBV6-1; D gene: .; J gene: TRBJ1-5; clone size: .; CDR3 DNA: TGTGCCAGCAGTATTTCCGGGAGCAATCAGCCCCAGCATTTT; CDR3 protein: CASSISGSNQPQHF
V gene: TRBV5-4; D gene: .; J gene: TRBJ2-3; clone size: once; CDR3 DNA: TGTGCCAGCGGCGCCGGGGGTGAGCGCCGCACAGATACGCAGTATTTT; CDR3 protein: CASGAGGERRTDTQYF
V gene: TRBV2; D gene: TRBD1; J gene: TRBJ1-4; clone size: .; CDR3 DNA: TGTGCCAGCAGTAAGGACAGGGGGGAGGAAAAACTGTTTTTT; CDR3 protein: CASSKDRGEEKLFF
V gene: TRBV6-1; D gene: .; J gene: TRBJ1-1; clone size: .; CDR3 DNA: TGTGCCAGCAGTCCGGTAGGGGGTGGCACTGAAGCTTTCTTT; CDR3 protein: CASSPVGGGTEAFF
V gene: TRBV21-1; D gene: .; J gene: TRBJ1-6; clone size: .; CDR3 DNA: TGTGCCAGCAGCTCTCGGGACAGGGAAGGTTCACCCCTCCACTTT; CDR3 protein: CASSSRDREGSPLHF
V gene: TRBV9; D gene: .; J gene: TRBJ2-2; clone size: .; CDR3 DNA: TGTGCCAGCAGCGTAGTTCAGGCCGGGGAGCTGTTTTTT; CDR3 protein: CASSVVQAGELFF
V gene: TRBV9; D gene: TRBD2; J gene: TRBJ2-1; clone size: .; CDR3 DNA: TGTGCCAGCAGCGTAGCGGGACTAGCCTACAATGAGCAGTTCTTC; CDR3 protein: CASSVAGLAYNEQFF
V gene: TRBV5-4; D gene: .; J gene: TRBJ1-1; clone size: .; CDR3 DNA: TGTGCCAGCAGCCTGGGCGGGTTGAACACTGAAGCTTTCTTT; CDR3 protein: CASSLGGLNTEAFF
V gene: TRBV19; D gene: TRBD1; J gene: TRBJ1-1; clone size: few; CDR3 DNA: TGTGCCAGTAGTGTTGGGACAGCGAACACTGAAGCTTTCTTT; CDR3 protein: CASSVGTANTEAFF
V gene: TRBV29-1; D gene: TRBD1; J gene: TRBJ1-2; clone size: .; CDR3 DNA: TGCAGCGTCGGGACCGGGACAGGGGGCGATGGCTACACCTTC; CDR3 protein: CSVGTGTGGDGYTF
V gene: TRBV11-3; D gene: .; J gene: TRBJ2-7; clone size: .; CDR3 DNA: TGTGCCAGCAGCTTTTCCGGGAACTACGAGCAGTACTTC; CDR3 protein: CASSFSGNYEQYF